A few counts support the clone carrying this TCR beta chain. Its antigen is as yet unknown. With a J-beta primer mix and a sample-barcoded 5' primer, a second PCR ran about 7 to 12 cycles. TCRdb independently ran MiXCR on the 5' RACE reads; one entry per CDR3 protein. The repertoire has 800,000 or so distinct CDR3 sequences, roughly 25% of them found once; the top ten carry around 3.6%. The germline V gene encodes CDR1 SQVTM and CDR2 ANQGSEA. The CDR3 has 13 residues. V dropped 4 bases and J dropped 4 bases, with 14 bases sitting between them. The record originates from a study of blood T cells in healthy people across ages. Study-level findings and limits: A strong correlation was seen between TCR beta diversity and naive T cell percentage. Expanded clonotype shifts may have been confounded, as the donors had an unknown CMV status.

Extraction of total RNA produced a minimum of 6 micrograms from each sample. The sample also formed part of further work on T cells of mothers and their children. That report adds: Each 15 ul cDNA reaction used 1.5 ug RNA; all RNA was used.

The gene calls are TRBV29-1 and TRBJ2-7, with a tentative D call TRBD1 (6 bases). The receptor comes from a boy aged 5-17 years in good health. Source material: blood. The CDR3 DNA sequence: TGCAGCGTTGGGCAGGGGTTTGGATACGAGCAGTACTTC. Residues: CSVGQGFGYEQYF.